One T cell receptor (beta chain) is described in this entry. The specificity of this receptor is unknown. No base-level quality is on record; no much larger clone is a single base apart. The sample originates from a study of T cell repertoires in cytomegalovirus infection (dated by TCRdb to between 2019 and 2020). With respect to the entire study: Peptide stimulations targeted recently identified HLA-C-restricted CMV epitopes, whose presentation resists viral immunomodulation, together with well-studied HLA-B-restricted epitopes. Donor HLA type was relevant to the analysis, because carriage of CMV infection together with the matching HLA type was indicated by public TCR beta signatures.

The run used an Illumina HiSeq 1500. Using fastp trimming at Q25 and MiXCR clonotype assembly, TCRdb reanalyzed the public sequencing data and kept in-frame beta chains. Each CDR3 protein appears once, grouped with its most common genes and DNA. In all, the sample holds 300,000 to 400,000 distinct CDR3 sequences, and just under 30% of those were seen once. The top ten clones comprise around 19% of the sample. The paper's findings and limits, for the study overall: Cumulative frequency of public TCR beta family members discriminated carriers of CMV infection plus the relevant HLA type in this cohort and an independent 352-donor cohort. The ex vivo response was dominated by HLA-C-restricted CMV-specific TCR beta clonotypes, which also provided the single most frequent clonotype in two of eight donors.

The cysteine opens and the phenylalanine closes a CDR3 of 16 amino acids. Only the CDR3 portion is preserved as DNA: 48 bases, with reading frame beginning at the first base. CDR1 and CDR2 (SGHVS, FNYEAQ) derive from the germline V gene. V is trimmed back by 5 bases and J by 7 bases, and the junction contains 10 bases that no gene match accounts for. In the paper's terms, the treatment or condition label means: in vitro stimulation with specific CMV peptide epitopes to enrich CMV-specific T cells. Recombination joined TRBV7-6 with TRBJ2-1, and TRBD2 matches 11 of the central bases. This sequence was found in a human donor in good health (CMV status not recorded). Some clones in this sample may be carry-over from other donors' samples. The specimen comprised cultured PBMCs, sampled from culture after CMV antigen stimulation. The CDR3 protein is CASSRYGLAGWNEQFF. At the DNA level, the sequence is TGTGCCAGCAGCCGATACGGACTAGCGGGTTGGAATGAGCAGTTCTTC.